This entry features one T cell receptor beta chain sequence. The target antigen is unknown. The source of the sample is a study of T cell responses to AZD1222 COVID-19 vaccine. Study observations and caveats: Two doses of AZD1222 preceded a rise in Spike-specific TCR breadth and depth. Vaccine-associated CD4 TCRs spanned spike, dominant at 160-218 and 743-854. Seropositive status at baseline applied to only a handful of AZD1222 recipients.

Profiled with immunoSEQ multiplex PCR; TCRdb holds only in-frame clones, not every one. The sample lists roughly 130,000 clones, 80% to 95% seen once, with 1% to 1.3% in the top ten. The CDR3 covers 12 residues. From germline, CDR1 is SQVTM and CDR2 ANQGSEA. The sample was peripheral blood, taken 28 days after the second AZD1222 dose. The clonotype originates from an adult who received the AZD1222 COVID-19 vaccine. The chain recombines TRBV29-1 with TRBJ1-5; a weak D match, TRBD1 (5 bases). CDR3 coding DNA: TGCAGTTGCAGGGACGGCAATCAGCCCCAGCATTTT. Translated, it gives CSCRDGNQPQHF.